A selection of T cell receptor beta chains follows, all from one sample in a study of T cell responses to AZD1222 COVID-19 vaccine. Using immunoSEQ multiplex PCR, the repertoire was profiled, and TCRdb retains in-frame clones only, with some absent. The sample has 130,000 to 150,000 clones; 90% to 95% are singletons. The sequences come from peripheral blood, collected on day 0 of AZD1222 vaccination. Receptor source: an adult in good health. Both conserved end residues are trimmed from each CDR3.

V	J	length	CDR3
TRBV4-2	TRBJ2-7	13	ASSPLEASTYEQY
TRBV19	TRBJ1-1	12	ASSIDRVQGEAF
TRBV18	TRBJ1-6	17	ASSHVKDRASSYNSPLH
TRBV19	TRBJ2-4	13	ASSIGTGAVNIQY
TRBV12-5	TRBJ1-5	11	ASGFYSDQPQH
TRBV5-4	TRBJ1-2	11	ASSWDPFGGYT
TRBV11-2	TRBJ2-1	9	ASSVYNEQF
TRBV29-1	TRBJ2-4	10	SAVSRGNIQY
TRBV10-3	TRBJ1-6	12	AISLSGRNSPLH
TRBV10-2	TRBJ2-7	13	ASSVGLAGLGEQY
TRBV2	TRBJ1-3	12	ASKAGSSGNTIY
TRBV9	TRBJ1-1	12	ASSPGGANTEAF
TRBV29-1	TRBJ2-1	11	SLFESSYNEQF
TRBV9	TRBJ2-7	12	ASSVSVSSYEQY
TRBV11-1	TRBJ1-1	14	ASSLGPAGGNTEAF
TRBV5-5	TRBJ1-4	12	ASRLWGANEKLF
TRBV27	TRBJ2-7	11	ASKRLAGDEQY
TRBV11-2	TRBJ2-3	13	ASSSRDRGTDTQY
TRBV27	TRBJ1-5	10	ASSGWGQPQH
TRBV5-1	TRBJ2-7	12	ASSPGQYAYEQY
TRBV11-2	TRBJ1-2	15	ASSSLGRTEFNYGYT
TRBV3-1/TRBV3-2	TRBJ2-7	12	ASSQGQGPYEQY
TRBV29-1	TRBJ1-2	14	SVAGDSLKTDYGYT
TRBV7-3	TRBJ2-3	11	ASSGGAPDTQY
TRBV30	TRBJ1-1	11	AWRKHKGTEAF
TRBV2	TRBJ1-1	15	ASSEWGWGQGSTEAF
TRBV5-6	TRBJ1-2	11	ASSISSNYGYT
TRBV9	TRBJ2-1	14	ASSTRAGEIYNEQF
TRBV7-2	TRBJ2-5	14	ASSLVGGRTQETQY
TRBV7-9	TRBJ1-2	12	ASSLAGANYGYT
TRBV5-4	TRBJ2-3	12	ASSQDYGTDTQY